Listed here are 26 T cell receptor beta chains from one sample, sequenced in a study of post-analysis software for immune sequencing data. Libraries were made from TCR beta cDNA, and they carried unique molecular identifiers. MiXCR was run by TCRdb on the PCR reads, yielding one entry per CDR3 protein. Here the sample spans 150,000 or so distinct CDR3 sequences, 36% being singletons. Sample: blood, taken after autologous hematopoietic stem cell transplantation. These receptors were collected from a girl under 18 with multiple sclerosis.

The genes are TRBV5-1 and TRBJ2-1; tentatively, D is TRBD2 (6 bases). This CDR3 is built from 13 residues. With 0 bases removed from V and 9 bases from J, the gap between germline ends came to 10 bases. The V gene's germline CDR1 is SGHRS and CDR2 YFSETQ. CDR3 amino acids: CASSLGRGAEQFF. The DNA of the CDR3 is TGCGCCAGCAGCTTGGGACGCGGGGCTGAGCAGTTCTTC.

This clonotype was detected ten times or more. The chain joins TRBV14 to TRBJ1-1, with 8 nucleotides matching TRBD1. Germline trimming cut 4 bases from V and 6 bases from J; bases unmatched to any gene: 10. Germline V gene sequence: CDR1 SGHDN, CDR2 FVKESK. This CDR3 region has 15 residues. The CDR3 loop reads CASSRSRGPGAEAFF. In DNA form, the CDR3 reads TGTGCCAGCAGCCGAAGCAGGGGGCCGGGGGCTGAAGCTTTCTTT.

This clonotype was seen more than once but under ten times. The gene calls are TRBV11-3 and TRBJ2-7; D call uncertain. With 5 bases removed from V and 7 bases from J, the gap between germline ends came to 9 bases. Per the germline V gene, CDR1 is SGHNT and CDR2 is YENEEA. This CDR3 spans 11 amino acids. This CDR3 reads CASSGNSEQYF. CDR3 DNA sequence: TGTGCCAGCAGCGGGAACAGTGAGCAGTACTTC.

This clonotype was detected a few times. The J gene is TRBJ2-1, the V gene TRBV24-1; unclear D gene. The CDR3 runs to 16 residues. Between the trimmed V and J ends, which lost 3 bases and 3 bases, there was a span of 14 bases. Germline values: CDR1 KGHDR, CDR2 SFDVKD. The CDR3 is CATSDAKDLYYNEQFF. The DNA for the CDR3 is TGTGCCACCAGTGATGCAAAGGACCTCTACTACAATGAGCAGTTCTTC.

This clonotype showed up just a few times. The V gene is TRBV12-3 or TRBV12-4, the J gene TRBJ2-1; TRBD2 matches 7 bases. This CDR3 region has 15 residues. Losses at the gene ends were 4 bases for V and 10 bases for J; bases not matched to a gene: 13. The CDR3 region has the DNA TGTGCCAGCAGTTCCCCCTCCGGACTAGTAGGAGAGCAGTTCTTC. It encodes CASSSPSGLVGEQFF.

The V and J genes are TRBV3-1 and TRBJ2-1, with 9 bases lining up with TRBD2. Germline V gives CDR1 LGHDT, CDR2 YNNKEL (reference sequence). The CDR3 runs 13 residues. V was pared by 6 bases and J by 9 bases, with 6 bases of the junction left unmatched. The CDR3: CASSEAGGPEQFF. The CDR3 nucleotides are TGTGCCAGCAGTGAGGCGGGAGGGCCTGAGCAGTTCTTC.

This clonotype has at least ten counts. This rearrangement joins TRBV6-5 to TRBJ1-2, with D tentatively TRBD1 (6 bases). Per the germline V gene, CDR1 is MNHEY and CDR2 is SVGAGI. V lost 6 bases and J lost 8, with 16 bases in between. The CDR3 is 13 residues long. Here the CDR3 reads CASSQNREWGYTF. The CDR3 nucleotides read TGTGCCAGCAGCCAAAACAGGGAATGGGGCTACACCTTC.

The genes are TRBV5-1 and TRBJ2-1; the match to TRBD1 covers 7 bases. Germline lookup yields CDR1 SGHRS and CDR2 YFSETQ. The CDR3 is 16 amino acids. J gave up 3 bases and V 0 bases, and 6 bases lay outside the gene matches. This CDR3 reads CASSLEPGQRYNEQFF. The CDR3 DNA is TGCGCCAGCAGCTTGGAACCGGGACAGCGCTACAATGAGCAGTTCTTC.

This sequence joins TRBV19 and TRBJ2-5; no definite D call. Germline CDR1 LNHDA, CDR2 SQIVND (reference sequence). CDR3 length equals 14 residues. Trimming stripped 0 bases from V and 2 bases from J, with 7 bases between. The CDR3 nucleotides are TGTGCCAGTAGTATAGACGAAGGTCAAGAGACCCAGTACTTC. Protein product: CASSIDEGQETQYF.

This clonotype has a handful of counts. The J gene is TRBJ1-1, the V gene TRBV7-9, with D unclear. The CDR3 has 15 residues. Per the germline V gene, CDR1 is SEHNR and CDR2 is FQNEAQ (reference sequence). V dropped 2 bases and J dropped 0 bases, with 10 bases sitting between them. In DNA, the CDR3 is TGTGCCAGCAGCTTACCGGGGAGGGTGAACACTGAAGCTTTCTTT. Its translation is CASSLPGRVNTEAFF.

The CDR3 DNA follows: TGTGCCAGCAGGGGACAGCTCACAGATACGCAGTATTTT. The encoded protein is CASRGQLTDTQYF. The chain employs TRBV6-2 or TRBV6-3 and TRBJ2-3, with TRBD1 matching over 7 bases. CDR3 length: 13 amino acids. J was trimmed by 2 bases and V by 6 bases; bases with no gene match: 2. CDR1 and CDR2 (germline): MNHEY, SVGEGT.

The chain employs TRBV27 and TRBJ2-5; TRBD1 or TRBD2 may be the D gene (5 bases each). Germline CDR1 and CDR2: MNHEY and SMNVEV (reference sequence). CDR3 length: 15 amino acids. V was trimmed by 3 bases and J by 1 base, leaving 12 bases between them. The CDR3, as DNA: TGTGCCAGCAGTTTCCGGCCCGGGGCCCAAGAGACCCAGTACTTC. This gives the protein CASSFRPGAQETQYF.

The CDR3 sequence: CASSSRTSGELFF. The DNA of the CDR3 is TGTGCCAGCAGCTCTAGGACATCCGGGGAGCTGTTTTTT. V gene TRBV7-2 combines with J gene TRBJ2-2; a weak D match, TRBD1 (5 bases). This CDR3 is 13 amino acids long. Germline V lookup: CDR1 SGHTA, CDR2 FQGNSA. Trimming stripped 4 bases from V and 6 bases from J, with 9 bases between.

This clonotype was counted a few times. V usage is TRBV7-3 and J usage is TRBJ2-3; D may be TRBD1 (6 bases). Per germline, CDR1 SGHTA and CDR2 FQGTGA. V shed 3 bases and J shed 4 bases, with 11 bases lying between them. This CDR3 is 14 amino acids long. CDR3 residues: CASSLAEGADTQYF. In DNA form, the CDR3 reads TGTGCCAGCAGCTTGGCTGAGGGGGCAGATACGCAGTATTTT.

V gene TRBV15 combines with J gene TRBJ2-1; D call uncertain. Germline CDR1 is LNHNV and CDR2 is YYDKDF (reference sequence). Trimming stripped 3 bases from V and 0 bases from J, with 6 bases between. The CDR3 is 14 amino acids. This CDR3 reads CATSSPNSYNEQFF. CDR3 coding DNA: TGTGCCACCAGCAGCCCGAACTCCTACAATGAGCAGTTCTTC. The complete variable domain, with remaining parts taken from reference TRBV15 and TRBJ2-1, reads DAMVIQNPRYQVTQFGKPVTLSCSQTLNHNVMYWYQQKSSQAPKLLFHYYDKDFNNEADTPDNFQSRRPNTSFCFLDIRSPGLGDTAMYLCATSSPNSYNEQFFGPGTRLTVL.

J is TRBJ2-1 and V is TRBV20-1; the D is unclear. Germline assignment: CDR1 DFQATT and CDR2 SNEGSKA (reference sequence). The CDR3 contains 13 residues. The CDR3 sequence: CRCQDLFYNEQFF. CDR3 bases: TGCAGGTGCCAGGACCTCTTCTACAATGAGCAGTTCTTC.

The sample holds a few counts of this clonotype. CDR3 DNA sequence: TGTGCCAGCAGTTCGGTAGGACAGGGGGCTTGGAATGAGCAGTTCTTC. Translation gives CASSSVGQGAWNEQFF. The chain recombines TRBV28 with TRBJ2-1; 11 bases match TRBD1. The CDR3 is made up of 16 amino acids. After removal of 4 bases from V and 7 bases from J, the junction contained 9 bases not matched to a gene. Germline-derived CDR1 and CDR2 are MDHEN and SYDVKM.

Regarding this clonotype: A read error may explain this, as a much larger clone is one base away. The CDR3, as DNA: TGTGCCAGCAGCCAAGGCCCGGGCCTAGTTAGCAATCAGCCCCAGCATTTT. Amino acids: CASSQGPGLVSNQPQHF. The V call is TRBV3-1, the J call TRBJ1-5; no definite D call. The germline V gene encodes CDR1 LGHDT and CDR2 YNNKEL (reference sequence). The V gene lost 1 base and the J gene lost 0 bases, with 13 bases spanning the gap. The CDR3 extends over 17 amino acids.

The V gene is TRBV5-8, the J gene TRBJ2-5; 14 bases are a match to TRBD2. The germline gives CDR1 SGHTS, CDR2 YDEGEE. With V trimmed by 3 bases and J by 3 bases, 1 base remained unmatched. The CDR3 contains 15 residues. The CDR3 loop reads CASSWGLAGEETQYF. CDR3 nucleotide sequence: TGTGCCAGCAGCTGGGGACTAGCGGGGGAAGAGACCCAGTACTTC. The entire variable domain, with the rest obtained from reference TRBV5-8 and TRBJ2-5, is as follows: EAGVTQSPTHLIKTRGQQATLRCSPISGHTSVYWYQQALGLGLQFLLWYDEGEERNRGNFPPRFSGRQFPNYSSELNVNALELEDSALYLCASSWGLAGEETQYFGPGTRLLVL.

The genes are TRBV11-3 and TRBJ2-1, with 12 bases that match TRBD2. Per the germline V gene, CDR1 is SGHNT and CDR2 is YENEEA. J lost 2 bases, V lost 5 bases, and 7 bases had no gene match. The CDR3 loop spans 17 amino acids. DNA of the CDR3: TGTGCCAGCAGCCCCGACAGGACTAGCGGGACCTACAATGAGCAGTTCTTC. It yields the protein CASSPDRTSGTYNEQFF.

This clonotype has a count of ten or more. This may be a read error: a much more frequent sequence differs by one nucleotide. J is TRBJ2-7 and V is TRBV5-1; D is ambiguous. Germline-derived CDR1 and CDR2 are SGHRS and YFSETQ. The CDR3 contains 12 residues. CDR3 DNA: TGTGCCAGCAGCTCCGACTCCTACGAGCAGTACTTC. Protein sequence: CASSSDSYEQYF.

The sample holds one count of this clonotype. This chain links TRBV27 with TRBJ2-4, with 7 bases fitting TRBD2. The J call is in doubt because the DNA end fits TRBJ2-5 better. The CDR3 has 15 amino acids. Per germline, CDR1 MNHEY and CDR2 SMNVEV (reference sequence). CDR3 protein: CASSLVWAGAETQYF. The CDR3, as DNA: TGTGCCAGCAGTTTGGTTTGGGCGGGAGCTGAGACCCAGTACTTC.

This clonotype appeared a few times. The chain employs TRBV13 and TRBJ2-5; tentative D call: TRBD1 (5 bases). The CDR3 has 14 residues. Per germline, CDR1 PRHDT and CDR2 FYEKMQ (reference sequence). V was trimmed by 4 bases and J by 0 bases, leaving 9 bases between them. Here the CDR3 reads CASSSGFHQETQYF. CDR3 DNA sequence: TGTGCCAGCAGCTCAGGGTTCCACCAAGAGACCCAGTACTTC. Together with reference TRBV13 and TRBJ2-5, the CDR3 gives the full variable domain: AAGVIQSPRHLIKEKRETATLKCYPIPRHDTVYWYQQGPGQDPQFLISFYEKMQSDKGSIPDRFSAQQFSDYHSELNMSSLELGDSALYFCASSSGFHQETQYFGPGTRLLVL.

This clonotype was observed many times. The chain uses TRBV10-3 and TRBJ2-7, with 8 nucleotides matching TRBD1. V trimming: 2 bases; J trimming: 3 bases; junction bases outside the gene matches: 3. The CDR3 is 14 amino acids. CDR1 and CDR2 (germline): ENHRY, SYGVKD. The DNA of the CDR3 is TGTGCCATCAGTGAGGGACAGGGCCTCTACGAGCAGTACTTC. Amino acid sequence: CAISEGQGLYEQYF.

Comment on this clonotype: One junction end disagrees with the germline gene, perhaps due to a read error. The chain combines TRBV5-1 with TRBJ2-7; 13 bases map to TRBD2. The CDR3 length is 15 residues. CDR1 is SGHRS, CDR2 YFSETQ, per germline. The CDR3 spells CTSSYGLAGAYEQYF. The DNA for the CDR3 is TGCACCAGCAGCTACGGACTAGCGGGAGCGTACGAGCAGTACTTC.

Many counts were recorded for this clonotype. The genes are TRBV12-3 or TRBV12-4 and TRBJ1-2; D is uncertain. The CDR3 is made up of 11 amino acids. Between the trimmed V and J ends, which lost 6 bases and 6 bases, there was a span of 8 bases. In DNA form, the CDR3 reads TGTGCCAGCAGCCTCGGGGATGGCTACACCTTC. Amino acids: CASSLGDGYTF.